This T cell receptor (beta chain) derives from a study of CD8 T cells in Susac syndrome. The length of the CDR3 is 14 residues. The V end lost 0 bases, the J end lost 4 bases, and 12 bases lay between the germline ends. CDR1 and CDR2 (germline): DFQATT, SNEGSKA (reference sequence). Random hexamers were used to reverse transcribe about 0.45 to 1 ug of RNA. With immunoSEQ multiplex PCR, TCR beta CDR3 was amplified across 54 Vbeta and 13 Jbeta. TCRdb independently ran MiXCR on the immunoSEQ multiplex PCR reads; one entry per CDR3 protein. Here the sample spans 150,000 to 200,000 distinct CDR3 sequences, roughly 92% being singletons. The authors carried out high-throughput sequencing of TCR beta. They applied it to CD8+ and CD4+ T cells obtained from blood. The multiple sclerosis control group comprised treatment-naive patients with stable or active relapsing-remitting disease.

The sample comprised CD4+ T cells from PBMCs. The TCR sequence derives from a human donor with multiple sclerosis. The V call is TRBV20-1, the J call TRBJ2-5; D uncertain. Here the CDR3 reads CSAREFRLGETQYF. CDR3 in DNA: TGCAGTGCTAGAGAATTCCGGCTAGGAGAGACCCAGTACTTC.